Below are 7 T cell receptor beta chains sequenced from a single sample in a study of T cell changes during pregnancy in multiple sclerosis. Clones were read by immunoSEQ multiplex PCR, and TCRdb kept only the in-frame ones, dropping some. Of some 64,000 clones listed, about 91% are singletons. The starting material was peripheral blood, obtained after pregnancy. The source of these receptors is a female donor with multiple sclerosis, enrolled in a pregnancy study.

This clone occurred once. CDR3 coding DNA: TGTGCCAGCAGCCAACTTGGACAGGGGAGCACAGATACGCAGTATTTT. Translating it yields CASSQLGQGSTDTQYF. The gene calls are TRBV7-6 and TRBJ2-3, with 9 bases identical to TRBD1. J lost 0 bases, V lost 5 bases, and 6 bases had no gene match. In germline, CDR1 is SGHVS, CDR2 FNYEAQ. The CDR3 length is 16 residues.

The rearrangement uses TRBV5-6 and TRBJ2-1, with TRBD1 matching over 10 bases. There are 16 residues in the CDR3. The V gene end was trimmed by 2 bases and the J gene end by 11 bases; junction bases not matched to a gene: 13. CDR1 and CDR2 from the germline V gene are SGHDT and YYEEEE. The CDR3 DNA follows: TGTGCCAGCAGCTTTCTGACAGGGGGCTCCATTCTAAAGCAGTTCTTC. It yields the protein CASSFLTGGSILKQFF.

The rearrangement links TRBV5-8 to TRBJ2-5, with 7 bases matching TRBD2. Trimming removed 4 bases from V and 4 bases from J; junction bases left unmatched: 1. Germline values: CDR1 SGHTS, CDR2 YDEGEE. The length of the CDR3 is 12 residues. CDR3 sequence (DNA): TGTGCCAGCAGCCGGGAGGTAGAGACCCAGTACTTC. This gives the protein CASSREVETQYF.

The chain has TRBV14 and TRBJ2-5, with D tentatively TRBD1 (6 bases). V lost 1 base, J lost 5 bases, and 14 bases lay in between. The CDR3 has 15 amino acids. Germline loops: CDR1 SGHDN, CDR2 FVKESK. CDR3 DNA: TGTGCCAGCAGCCAAGGGGCAGGGGCGATGGAGACCCAGTACTTC. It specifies CASSQGAGAMETQYF.

DNA for the CDR3: TGTGCCAGTAGTATAGGAAAGCGGGAGGGAGGCACAGATACGCAGTATTTT. Translated: CASSIGKREGGTDTQYF. V gene TRBV19 combines with J gene TRBJ2-3; 10 bases map to TRBD2. Germline V lookup: CDR1 LNHDA, CDR2 SQIVND (reference sequence). The CDR3 is made up of 17 amino acids. The J segment lost 1 base and the V segment lost 1 base, leaving 5 bases of the junction unmatched.

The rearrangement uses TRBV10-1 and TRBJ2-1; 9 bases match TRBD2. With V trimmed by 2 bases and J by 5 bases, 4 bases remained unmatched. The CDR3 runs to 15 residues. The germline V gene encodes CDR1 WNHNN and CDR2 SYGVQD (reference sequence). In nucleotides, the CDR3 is TGCGCCAGCAGTGAGGGGTCTAGCGGGAACAATGAGCAGTTCTTC. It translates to CASSEGSSGNNEQFF.

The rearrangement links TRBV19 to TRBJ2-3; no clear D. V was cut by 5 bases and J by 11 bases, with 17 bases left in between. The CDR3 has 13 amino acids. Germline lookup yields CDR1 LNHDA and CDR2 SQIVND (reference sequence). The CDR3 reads CASSRLETRGQYF. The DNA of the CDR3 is TGTGCCAGTAGTCGATTAGAAACCCGTGGGCAGTATTTT. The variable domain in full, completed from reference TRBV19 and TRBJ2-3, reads DGGITQSPKYLFRKEGQNVTLSCEQNLNHDAMYWYRQDPGQGLRLIYYSQIVNDFQKGDIAEGYSVSREKKESFPLTVTSAQKNPTAFYLCASSRLETRGQYFGPGTRLTVL.